This T cell receptor (beta chain) was identified during a study of T-cell reconstitution after alpha-beta-depleted transplantation in children. Study observations and caveats: Some patients' high day-60 TCRbeta diversity was attributed to recipient cells surviving conditioning. Expanded clones from the graft, numbering several hundred, reportedly supplied alpha-beta T cells about two months after transplant. One year post-transplant, T-cell counts and diversity were largely derived from T cells produced anew.

It was with unique molecular identifiers that the TCRbeta library was prepared. TCRdb ran MiXCR on the PCR reads and lists one entry per CDR3 protein. Counted here are roughly 340,000 distinct CDR3 sequences, 15% to 20% occurring once; the ten biggest clones make up roughly 40%. Germline lookup yields CDR1 SGHRS and CDR2 YFSETQ. With 4 bases clipped from V and 5 bases from J, the junction kept 6 bases outside the gene matches. The CDR3 totals 14 residues. In the case of this clonotype: Its matching antigen is unknown.

This sequence originates from a male patient aged 2 to 10 who had a stem cell transplant for acute lymphoblastic leukemia, so the T cells may come from the graft donor. This rearrangement joins TRBV5-1 to TRBJ2-3, with 8 bases lining up with TRBD2. Material: PBMCs, mostly from graft donor cells, obtained 360 days after TCRalphabeta/CD19-depleted stem cell transplant. CDR3 in amino acids: CASSTSGRLDTQYF. The CDR3 DNA is TGCGCCAGCAGCACAAGCGGGAGATTAGATACGCAGTATTTT.